The 18 T cell receptor beta chains listed next were all sequenced from one sample in a study of blood T cells in healthy people across ages. Primed by a sample-barcoded 5' primer and a J-beta primer mix, a second PCR proceeded for 7 to 11 cycles. TCRdb reprocessed the 5' RACE reads with MiXCR, giving one entry per CDR3 protein. This table holds over 1.5 million distinct CDR3 sequences, about 50% found once. Sequenced input: blood. These receptors came from a woman in her 40s in good health.

This chain uses TRBV6-5 with TRBJ2-7; possible D gene TRBD2, 5 bases. The germline CDR1 and CDR2 sequences are MNHEY and SVGAGI. Trimming shortened V by 1 base and J by 0 bases, and 10 bases separated the two germline ends. The CDR3 is 15 residues long. CDR3 amino acids: CASSYFPRDSYEQYF. The CDR3 nucleotides are TGTGCCAGCAGTTACTTTCCCCGGGACTCCTACGAGCAGTACTTC.

A word on this clonotype: The final CDR3 position lacks the conserved phenylalanine or tryptophan, pointing to a likely read error. The chain joins TRBV3-1 to TRBJ1-6, with D hard to call. CDR1 is LGHDT and CDR2 is YNNKEL in the germline V gene (reference sequence). The CDR3 loop spans 16 amino acids. V lost 0 bases to trimming and J lost 9 bases, with 15 bases between them. The CDR3 DNA reads as TGTGCCAGCAGCCAAGATCAACGTATCCGGTTTTCACCCCTCCACTTG. Residues: CASSQDQRIRFSPLHL.

The rearrangement uses TRBV24-1 and TRBJ2-7, with D possibly called TRBD1 or TRBD2 (7 bases each). The DNA end is more similar to TRBJ2-5, so the J call may be wrong. CDR1 is KGHDR, CDR2 SFDVKD, per germline. The CDR3 length is 15 residues. The CDR3 loop reads CATSDPTGREETQYF. DNA of the CDR3: TGTGCCACCAGTGACCCGACAGGGAGGGAAGAGACCCAGTACTTC.

The chain is built from TRBV6-5 and TRBJ2-5, with 8 bases identical to TRBD2. The CDR3 length is 15 residues. In germline, CDR1 is MNHEY, CDR2 SVGAGI. V lost 6 bases, J lost 11 bases, and 17 bases stayed unmatched. Written as DNA, the CDR3 is TGTGCCAGCAGCAGCGGGGGCCCGTCGGGCAATGAGCAGTACTTC. Amino acid sequence: CASSSGGPSGNEQYF.

V is TRBV28 and J is TRBJ2-7; D remains ambiguous. V lost 7 bases, J lost 4 bases, and 11 bases lay in between. From germline, CDR1 is MDHEN and CDR2 SYDVKM. The CDR3 contains 12 residues. CDR3 DNA: TGTGCCAGCATTGGGCAGTCTTACGAGCAGTACTTC. Its translation is CASIGQSYEQYF.

The V gene is TRBV10-2, the J gene TRBJ2-1; D gene unclear. The CDR3 is 13 amino acids. Germline values: CDR1 WSHSY, CDR2 SAAADI. Between the trimmed V and J ends, which lost 6 bases and 2 bases, there was a span of 8 bases. The CDR3 DNA reads as TGCGCCAGCAGGGTGGGCCCCTACAATGAGCAGTTCTTC. Residues: CASRVGPYNEQFF.

With regard to this clonotype: The conserved phenylalanine or tryptophan is not found at the CDR3 terminus, so this likely reflects a read error. The genes are TRBV11-2 and TRBJ2-5; 9 nucleotides match TRBD1. Judging by the DNA end, TRBJ2-7 fits better; the J call may be wrong. The length of the CDR3 is 15 residues. CDR1 is SGHAT, CDR2 FQNNGV, per germline. In DNA, the CDR3 is TGTGCCAGCAGCTTCGCCGGGACAGGGAACTACGAGCAGTACTTA. It is translated as CASSFAGTGNYEQYL.

CDR3 residues: CASSFLGSGVSDTQYF. CDR3 DNA: TGTGCCAGCAGTTTCTTGGGGTCGGGGGTTTCAGATACGCAGTATTTT. V usage is TRBV6-5 and J usage is TRBJ2-3; possibly TRBD2 for D (6 bases). From germline, CDR1 is MNHEY and CDR2 SVGAGI. The CDR3 contains 16 residues. The germline V and J ends were trimmed by 4 bases and 4 bases, with 18 bases remaining between them.

The J gene is TRBJ2-7, the V gene TRBV6-6; the D gene could be TRBD1 or TRBD2 (6 bases each). The J call is in doubt because the DNA end fits TRBJ2-5 better. Per the germline V gene, CDR1 is MNHNY and CDR2 is SVGAGI (reference sequence). The CDR3 is 13 amino acids. CDR3 region: CACKGGIEETQYF. The CDR3 DNA is TGTGCCTGTAAAGGGGGGATTGAGGAGACCCAGTACTTC.

CDR3 in amino acids: CASKTGGTVNEQFF. CDR3 in DNA: TGTGCCAGCAAGACAGGGGGCACGGTCAATGAGCAGTTCTTC. This sequence joins TRBV25-1 and TRBJ2-1; TRBD1 matches at 10 bases. In germline, CDR1 is MGHDK, CDR2 SYGVNS. V lost 7 bases and J lost 6; bases outside the gene matches: 6. This CDR3 comprises 14 residues. The full variable domain, completed using reference TRBV25-1 and TRBJ2-1, is EADIYQTPRYLVIGTGKKITLECSQTMGHDKMYWYQQDPGMELHLIHYSYGVNSTEKGDLSSESTVSRIRTEHFPLTLESARPSHTSQYLCASKTGGTVNEQFFGPGTRLTVL.

V usage is TRBV7-2 and J usage is TRBJ2-3, with TRBD2 matching over 8 bases. The CDR3 is made up of 15 amino acids. The J segment lost 2 bases and the V segment lost 5 bases, leaving 6 bases of the junction unmatched. CDR1 and CDR2 (germline): SGHTA, FQGNSA. The CDR3 spells CASSALAGPTDTQYF. As DNA, the CDR3 is TGTGCCAGCAGCGCCCTAGCGGGTCCCACAGATACGCAGTATTTT. Together with reference TRBV7-2 and TRBJ2-3, the CDR3 gives the full variable domain: GAGVSQSPSNKVTEKGKDVELRCDPISGHTALYWYRQSLGQGLEFLIYFQGNSAPDKSGLPSDRFSAERTGGSVSTLTIQRTQQEDSAVYLCASSALAGPTDTQYFGPGTRLTVL.

A word on this clonotype: A read error may be the cause here, since a much bigger clone is one base away. The chain carries TRBV5-1 and TRBJ2-7; D ambiguous. This CDR3 contains 14 residues. CDR1 SGHRS and CDR2 YFSETQ come from the germline V gene. V lost 0 bases and J 0 bases, leaving 7 bases between the germline ends. CDR3 sequence (DNA): TGCGCCAGCAGCTTGGAGTCGGTCTCCTACGAGCAGTACTTC. This codes for CASSLESVSYEQYF.

This rearrangement joins TRBV6-5 to TRBJ2-5, with TRBD2 identical over 14 bases. V was clipped by 4 bases and J by 11 bases; unmatched bases: 12. This CDR3 comprises 16 residues. Germline V gives CDR1 MNHEY, CDR2 SVGAGI. CDR3 sequence (DNA): TGTGCCAGCAGTTCCGGGACTAGCGGGGGTGGTGGTGAGCAGTACTTC. This sequence encodes CASSSGTSGGGGEQYF.

This clonotype appeared many times. The V call is TRBV7-2, the J call TRBJ2-1; either TRBD1 or TRBD2 may fit D (7 bases each). The CDR3 covers 14 residues. Germline CDR1 is SGHTA and CDR2 is FQGNSA. The V and J ends lost 5 bases and 4 bases respectively, with 12 bases between them. The CDR3 is CASSQGGAYNEQFF. CDR3 in DNA: TGTGCCAGCAGCCAGGGGGGGGCTTACAATGAGCAGTTCTTC.

The chain recombines TRBV20-1 with TRBJ2-7; the D call may be TRBD1 or TRBD2 (6 bases each). This CDR3 has 14 residues. The V and J ends lost 5 bases and 6 bases respectively, with 20 bases between them. CDR1 and CDR2 from the germline V gene are DFQATT and SNEGSKA (reference sequence). The CDR3, as DNA: TGCAGTGCTGGAGGGGGGACTCTTTTGGGCGAGCAGTACTTC. It yields the protein CSAGGGTLLGEQYF.

The V and J genes are TRBV24-1 and TRBJ2-1; 7 bases line up with TRBD1. Germline V gene sequence: CDR1 KGHDR, CDR2 SFDVKD. J lost 6 bases, V lost 9 bases, and 1 base had no gene match. The length of the CDR3 is 11 residues. Here the CDR3 reads CATRDSNEQFF. DNA of the CDR3: TGTGCCACCCGGGACAGCAATGAGCAGTTCTTC.

There are a few counts of this clonotype. The chain links TRBV28 to TRBJ2-6; the D is unclear. Trimming shortened V by 7 bases and J by 4 bases, and 8 bases separated the two germline ends. The CDR3 loop spans 13 amino acids. CDR1 is MDHEN and CDR2 is SYDVKM in the germline V gene. The CDR3 sequence: CASTSAGANVLTF. CDR3 sequence (DNA): TGTGCCAGCACCTCGGCCGGGGCCAACGTCCTGACTTTC.

This clonotype was found a few times. This chain connects TRBV6-2 or TRBV6-3 to TRBJ2-7; D gene unclear. V lost 1 base to trimming and J lost 2 bases, with 15 bases between them. Germline V gene data show CDR1 as MNHEY and CDR2 as SVGEGT. This CDR3 comprises 16 residues. CDR3 region: CASSYLGHLSPYEQYF. In DNA, the CDR3 is TGTGCCAGCAGTTACTTGGGCCACCTATCCCCCTACGAGCAGTACTTC.